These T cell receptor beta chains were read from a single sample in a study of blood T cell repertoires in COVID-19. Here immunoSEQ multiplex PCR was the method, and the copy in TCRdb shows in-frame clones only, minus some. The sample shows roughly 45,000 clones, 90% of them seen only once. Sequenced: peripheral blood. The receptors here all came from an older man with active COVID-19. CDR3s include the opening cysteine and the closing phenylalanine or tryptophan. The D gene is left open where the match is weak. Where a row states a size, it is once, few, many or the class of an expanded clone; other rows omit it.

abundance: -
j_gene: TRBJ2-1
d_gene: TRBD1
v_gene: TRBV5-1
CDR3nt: TGCGCCAGCAGCCGATCCATTCGACAGGGGAATTACAATGAGCAGTTCTTC
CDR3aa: CASSRSIRQGNYNEQFF

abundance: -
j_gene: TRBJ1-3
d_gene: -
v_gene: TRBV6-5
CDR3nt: TGTGCCAGCAGTTACTCGCTGGCGGGCCGTGGGAACACCATATATTTT
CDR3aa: CASSYSLAGRGNTIYF

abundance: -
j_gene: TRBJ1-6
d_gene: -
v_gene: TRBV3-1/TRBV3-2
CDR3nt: TGTGCCAGCAGCCTTCAGGGTGCACCCCTCCACTTT
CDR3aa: CASSLQGAPLHF

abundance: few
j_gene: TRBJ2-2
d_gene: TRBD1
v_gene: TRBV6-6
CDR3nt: TGTGCCACCCACGGACAGGGGGGAACCGGGGAGCTGTTTTTT
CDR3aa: CATHGQGGTGELFF

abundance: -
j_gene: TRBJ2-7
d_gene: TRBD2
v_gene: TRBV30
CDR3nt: TGTGCCTGGAGGAGTAGCGGGAGGGGGATGTACGAGCAGTACTTC
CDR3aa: CAWRSSGRGMYEQYF

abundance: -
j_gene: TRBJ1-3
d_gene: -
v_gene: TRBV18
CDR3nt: TGTGCCAGCTCCCAGCGGGAGGCTAGTGGAAACACCATATATTTT
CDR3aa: CASSQREASGNTIYF

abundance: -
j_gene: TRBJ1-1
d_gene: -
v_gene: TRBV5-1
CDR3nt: TGCGCCAGCAGAGGTGCCGGGTTGAACACTGAAGCTTTCTTT
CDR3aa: CASRGAGLNTEAFF

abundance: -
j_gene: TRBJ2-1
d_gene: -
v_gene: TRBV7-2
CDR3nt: TGTGCCAGCAGCATTAGCGCCCTCTCCTACAATGAGCAGTTCTTC
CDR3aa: CASSISALSYNEQFF

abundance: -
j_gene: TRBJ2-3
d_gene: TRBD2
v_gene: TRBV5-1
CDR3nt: TGCGCCAGCGGTGACCAAGCGGGGTCTGGCACAGATACGCAGTATTTT
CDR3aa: CASGDQAGSGTDTQYF

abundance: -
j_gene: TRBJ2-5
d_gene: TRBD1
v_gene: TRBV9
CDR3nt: TGTGCCAGCAGCGTAGGTGGCGGACAGGGAGAGACCCAGTACTTC
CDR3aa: CASSVGGGQGETQYF

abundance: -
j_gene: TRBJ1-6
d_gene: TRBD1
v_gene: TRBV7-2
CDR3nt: TGTGCCAGCAGCTTGCCCACAGGGGTGTATAATTCACCCCTCCACTTT
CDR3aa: CASSLPTGVYNSPLHF

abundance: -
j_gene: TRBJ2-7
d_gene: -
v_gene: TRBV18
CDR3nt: TGTGCCAGCTCACCACAGCGGGCTGCCTACGAGCAGTACTTC
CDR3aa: CASSPQRAAYEQYF

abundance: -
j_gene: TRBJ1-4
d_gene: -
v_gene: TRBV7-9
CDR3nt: TGTGCCAGCAGCTTACTAGGACAAGCAACTAATGAAAAACTGTTTTTT
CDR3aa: CASSLLGQATNEKLFF

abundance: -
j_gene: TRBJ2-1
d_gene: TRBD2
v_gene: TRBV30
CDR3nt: TGTGCCTGGAGCTCGGGACTAGCGGGAGGGGGAGGGACGTGGGATGAGCAGTTCTTC
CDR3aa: CAWSSGLAGGGGTWDEQFF

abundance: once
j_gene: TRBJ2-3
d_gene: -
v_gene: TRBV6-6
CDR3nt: TGTGCCAGCAGGAGGGGGTTGGGCGGAGGCACAGATACGCAGTATTTT
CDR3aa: CASRRGLGGGTDTQYF

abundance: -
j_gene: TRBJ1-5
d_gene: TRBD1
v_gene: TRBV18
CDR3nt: TGTGCCAGCTCACAAGGACAGGGTGATCAGCCCCAGCATTTT
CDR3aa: CASSQGQGDQPQHF

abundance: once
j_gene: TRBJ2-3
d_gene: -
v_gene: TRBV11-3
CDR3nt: TGTGCCAGCAGCCTCACATCCACAGATACGCAGTATTTT
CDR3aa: CASSLTSTDTQYF

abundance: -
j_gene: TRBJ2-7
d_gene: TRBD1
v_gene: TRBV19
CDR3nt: TGTGCCAGTAGTATAGGGGTGGGACAGGGGATCTCCGAGCAGTACTTC
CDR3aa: CASSIGVGQGISEQYF

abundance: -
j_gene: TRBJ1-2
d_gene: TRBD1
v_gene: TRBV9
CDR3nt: TGTGCCAGCAGCGCCCCTACAGGGGGCATAGTCGGCTACACCTTC
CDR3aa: CASSAPTGGIVGYTF

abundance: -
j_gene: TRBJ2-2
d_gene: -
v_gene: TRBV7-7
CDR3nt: TGTGCCAGCAGCTTCACGAACACCGGGGAGCTGTTTTTT
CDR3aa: CASSFTNTGELFF

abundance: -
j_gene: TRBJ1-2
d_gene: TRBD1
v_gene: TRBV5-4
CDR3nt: TGTGCCAGCAGCGCAAGACAGGGCAGTAGCTATGGCTACACCTTC
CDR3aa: CASSARQGSSYGYTF

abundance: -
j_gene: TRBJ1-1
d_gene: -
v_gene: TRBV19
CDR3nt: TGTGCCAGTAGAAGGGGCGTGAACACTGAAGCTTTCTTT
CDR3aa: CASRRGVNTEAFF

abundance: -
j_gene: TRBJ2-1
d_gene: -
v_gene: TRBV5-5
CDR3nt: TGTGCCAGCAGCTCCCTGGGGGGAAGGAACAATGAGCAGTTCTTC
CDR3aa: CASSSLGGRNNEQFF